Included here is one TCR beta chain sequence, with context. Its antigen is currently unknown. These donors, healthy bone marrow donors, were studied. Trimming at V came to 4 bases and at J to 5 bases, leaving 4 bases not matched to a gene. The CDR3 covers 13 residues. Germline V gene sequence: CDR1 SGHTA, CDR2 FQGTGA. The sample belongs to a study of cytomegalovirus exposure and HLA in healthy donors. Overall study findings and caveats: In vitro checks showed that three CMV-associated chains really do target CMV antigens.

The PCR made use of 60 Vbeta and 13 Jbeta primers. Assay used: immunoSEQ multiplex PCR; TCRdb lists only in-frame clones, some missing. The data hold over 120,000 clones, with around three quarters observed a single time. The rearrangement joins TRBV7-3 to TRBJ2-5; 7 bases align to TRBD1. The sequencing sample was made of PBMCs. The receptor was isolated from a woman aged 55 to 70 in good health and CMV-seropositive. This CDR3 reads CASSSTGLETQYF. The CDR3 DNA is TGTGCCAGCAGCTCGACAGGGTTGGAGACCCAGTACTTC. The whole variable domain, filled in from reference TRBV7-3 and TRBJ2-5, reads GAGVSQTPSNKVTEKGKYVELRCDPISGHTALYWYRQSLGQGPEFLIYFQGTGAADDSGLPNDRFFAVRPEGSVSTLKIQRTERGDSAVYLCASSSTGLETQYFGPGTRLLVL.